This TCR beta chain was documented in a study of cytomegalovirus exposure and HLA in healthy donors. With 60 Vbeta and 13 Jbeta primers, the PCR was carried out. The method was immunoSEQ multiplex PCR; TCRdb's version includes in-frame clones alone and lacks a portion of them. The sample shows approximately 100,000 clones, approximately 77% of them seen only once. The source of this sequence is a middle-aged woman in good health and CMV-seronegative. Source material: PBMCs.

Here the CDR3 DNA reads TGTGCCAGCAGCGCTCACAGGGGAAGGACAGATACGCAGTATTTT. This gives the protein CASSAHRGRTDTQYF. This rearrangement joins TRBV7-9 to TRBJ2-3, with 7 bases that match TRBD1. Germline V gene sequence: CDR1 SEHNR, CDR2 FQNEAQ (reference sequence). The CDR3 contains 15 residues. The trim removed 5 bases at V and 3 bases at J, leaving 8 bases unmatched.